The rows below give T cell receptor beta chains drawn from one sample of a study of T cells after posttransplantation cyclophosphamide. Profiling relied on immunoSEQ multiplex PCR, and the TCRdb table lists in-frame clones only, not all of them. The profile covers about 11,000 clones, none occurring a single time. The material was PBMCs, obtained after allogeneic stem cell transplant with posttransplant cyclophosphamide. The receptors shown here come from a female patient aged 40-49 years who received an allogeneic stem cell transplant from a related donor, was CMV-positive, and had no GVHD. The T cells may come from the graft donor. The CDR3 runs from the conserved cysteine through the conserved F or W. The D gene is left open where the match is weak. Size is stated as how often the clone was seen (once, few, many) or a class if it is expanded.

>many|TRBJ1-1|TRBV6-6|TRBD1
TGTGCCGGCACTACAGGGGGCCCTTACACTGAAGCTTTCTTT
CAGTTGGPYTEAFF
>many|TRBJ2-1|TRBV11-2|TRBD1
TGTGCCAGCAGACCGACAGGGGGCGCCTACAATGAGCAGTTCTTC
CASRPTGGAYNEQFF
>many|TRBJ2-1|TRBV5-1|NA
TGCGCCAGCAGCTTGGCCCCACTAGCCTACAATGAGCAGTTCTTC
CASSLAPLAYNEQFF
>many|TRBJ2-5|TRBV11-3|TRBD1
TGTGCCAGCAGCTTAGGAGGACAGGGAATCCAAGAGACCCAGTACTTC
CASSLGGQGIQETQYF
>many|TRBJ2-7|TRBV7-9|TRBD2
TGTGCCAGCAGCTCTACTAGCGGGTCCTACGAGCAGTACTTC
CASSSTSGSYEQYF
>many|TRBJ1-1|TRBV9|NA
TGTGCCAGCAGCGTAGACAGACCGAACACTGAAGCTTTCTTT
CASSVDRPNTEAFF
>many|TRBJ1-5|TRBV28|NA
TGTGCCAGCAGTTCGGCCCGGGACTATAGCAATCAGCCCCAGCATTTT
CASSSARDYSNQPQHF
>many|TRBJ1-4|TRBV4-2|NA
TGTGCCAGCAGCCGGACCGGGGTTAGAGGTGAAAAACTGTTTTTT
CASSRTGVRGEKLFF
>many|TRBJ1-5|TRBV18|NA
TGTGCCAGCTCACTGGAGGGGGGGAGACAGCCCCAGCATTTT
CASSLEGGRQPQHF
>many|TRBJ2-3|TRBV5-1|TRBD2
TGCGCCAGCAGCTTAGGTAGTCTAGCGGCAGATACGCAGTATTTT
CASSLGSLAADTQYF
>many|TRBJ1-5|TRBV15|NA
TGTGCCACCAGCATCCTTTCCGGACGGCGGGGATATAGCAATCAGCCCCAGCATTTT
CATSILSGRRGYSNQPQHF
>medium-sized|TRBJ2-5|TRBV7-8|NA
TGTGCCAGCAGCTTAGTTGCCAGCGAGGGAGAGACCCAGTACTTC
CASSLVASEGETQYF
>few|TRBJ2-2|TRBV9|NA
TGTGCCAGCAGCCTCGCCGGGGAGCTGTTTTTT
CASSLAGELFF
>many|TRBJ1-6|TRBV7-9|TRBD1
TGTGCCAGCAGCTTCGGACAGGGCGGATCACCCCTCCACTTT
CASSFGQGGSPLHF
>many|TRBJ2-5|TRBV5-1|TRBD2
TGCGCCAGCAGCTTGGTGCTAGCGGGCCCCCAAGAGACCCAGTACTTC
CASSLVLAGPQETQYF
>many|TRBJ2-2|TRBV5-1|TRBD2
TGCGCCAGCAGCTCGGGACTAGCGGGAGCCGGGGAGCTGTTTTTT
CASSSGLAGAGELFF
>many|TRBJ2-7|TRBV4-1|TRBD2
TGCGCCAGCAGCCAACCCGTCACTAGCGGGCTTACCTACGAGCAGTACTTC
CASSQPVTSGLTYEQYF
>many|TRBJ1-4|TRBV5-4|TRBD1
TGTGCCAGCAGCGGTGGGACAGCAAATGAAAAACTGTTTTTT
CASSGGTANEKLFF
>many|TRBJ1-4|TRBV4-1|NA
TGCGCCAGCAGCCAAGATCCCCTCGGGATGAATGAAAAACTGTTTTTT
CASSQDPLGMNEKLFF
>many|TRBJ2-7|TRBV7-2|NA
TGTGCCAGCAGGCCGCGGTTCGGCGAGCAGTACTTC
CASRPRFGEQYF
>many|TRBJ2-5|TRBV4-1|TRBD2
TGCGCCAGCAGCCAAGTTTGGCGGGGGGGCCCGGAGACCCAGTACTTC
CASSQVWRGGPETQYF
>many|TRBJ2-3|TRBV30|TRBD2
TGTGCCTGGAGTGGTCGGGGGGGCCGGGATACGCAGTATTTT
CAWSGRGGRDTQYF
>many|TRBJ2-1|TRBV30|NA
TGTGCCTGGAGTCGGGGCGGGACCTACAATGAGCAGTTCTTC
CAWSRGGTYNEQFF
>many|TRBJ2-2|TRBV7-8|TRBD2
TGTGCCAGCAGCCCCCTAGGCAAGATTAGCGGGGGGTACCCGAACACCGGGGAGCTGTTTTTT
CASSPLGKISGGYPNTGELFF
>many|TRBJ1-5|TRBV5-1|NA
TGCGCCAGCAGCTTGACAGGGTCCACCAATCAGCCCCAGCATTTT
CASSLTGSTNQPQHF
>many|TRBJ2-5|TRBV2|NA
TGTGCCAGCAGCCACTCAGGGGGCGCGGGAGGGGAGACCCAGTACTTC
CASSHSGGAGGETQYF
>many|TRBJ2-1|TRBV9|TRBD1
TGTGCCAGCAGCGGGGACAGGGGCCTGTACAATGAGCAGTTCTTC
CASSGDRGLYNEQFF
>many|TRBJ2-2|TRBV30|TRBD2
TGTGCCTGGTGCGGACTAGCGGGGGACGCGAACACCGGGGAGCTGTTTTTT
CAWCGLAGDANTGELFF
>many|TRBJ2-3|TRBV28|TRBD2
TGTGCCAGCAATGCCCTAGCGGGAGCTTGGTATACGCAGTATTTT
CASNALAGAWYTQYF
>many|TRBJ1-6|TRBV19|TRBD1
TGTGCCAGTAGTATAACCCTCTCCGACAGGGCGTTTAGTTCACCCCTCCACTTT
CASSITLSDRAFSSPLHF
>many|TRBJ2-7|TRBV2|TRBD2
TGTGCCAGCACAGGACTAGCCTACGAGCAGTACTTC
CASTGLAYEQYF
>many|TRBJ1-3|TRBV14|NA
TGTGCCAGCAGCCAAGATATGGAAGGAGCTGGAAACACCATATATTTT
CASSQDMEGAGNTIYF
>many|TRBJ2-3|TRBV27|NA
TGTGCCAGCAGTATCAGTAGCGCTACGGGGCAGTATTTT
CASSISSATGQYF